Sequencing of this TCR beta chain was carried out in a study of shared clonotypes between healthy human individuals. The germline gives CDR1 SNHLY, CDR2 FYNNEI. The CDR3 length is 12 residues. The V end was cut by 6 bases, the J end by 3 bases, with 8 bases between. The protocol was immunoSEQ multiplex PCR, while the TCRdb copy is restricted to in-frame clones and leaves out a portion. The repertoire includes more than 2 million clones, nearly 97% of them detected once, and less than 0.15% sits in the top ten. Study conclusions and caveats: Large sequencing depth failed to make sorted-subset sequencing complete, rarefaction showed. Estimated clonotype richness was generally higher in naive than memory subsets.

On this clone itself: The antigen is unknown.

The chain uses TRBV2 and TRBJ1-1; D might be TRBD1 (6 bases). This TCR derives from a young man in good health. Sequencing was carried out using naive CD4+ T cells sorted from blood. Subset denoted: CD45RA+ positively selected. The CDR3 coding sequence is TGTGCCAGCAGGGACAGTTACACTGAAGCTTTCTTT. Amino acids: CASRDSYTEAFF.